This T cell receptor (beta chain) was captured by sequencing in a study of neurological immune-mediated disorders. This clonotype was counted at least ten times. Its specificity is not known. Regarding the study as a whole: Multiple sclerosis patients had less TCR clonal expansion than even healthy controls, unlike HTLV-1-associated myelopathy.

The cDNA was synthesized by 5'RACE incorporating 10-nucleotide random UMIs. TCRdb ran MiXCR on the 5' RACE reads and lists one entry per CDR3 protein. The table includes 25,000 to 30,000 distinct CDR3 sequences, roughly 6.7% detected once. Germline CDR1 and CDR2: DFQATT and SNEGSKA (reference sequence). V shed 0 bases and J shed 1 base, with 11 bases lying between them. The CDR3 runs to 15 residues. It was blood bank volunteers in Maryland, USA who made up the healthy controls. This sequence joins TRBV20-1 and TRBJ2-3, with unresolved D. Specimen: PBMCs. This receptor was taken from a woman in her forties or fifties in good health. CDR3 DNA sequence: TGCAGTGCTAGAGATCATAGGGTAGGCACAGATACGCAGTATTTT. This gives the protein CSARDHRVGTDTQYF.